Shown below are 27 T cell receptor beta chains from a single sample sequenced in a study of ipilimumab plus nivolumab after autologous stem cell transplantation. Sequencing used immunoSEQ multiplex PCR; TCRdb keeps in-frame clones, though not all of them. The repertoire holds fewer than 95,000 clones, with 75% to 85% as singletons. The sample consisted of PBMCs, taken in a trial of ipilimumab plus nivolumab as post-transplant consolidation. The receptors come from a male donor with diffuse large B-cell lymphoma.

The J gene is TRBJ2-1, the V gene TRBV10-2; 10 nucleotides agree with TRBD2. Germline values: CDR1 WSHSY, CDR2 SAAADI. The CDR3 runs 14 residues. Trimming removed 5 bases from V and 2 bases from J; junction bases left unmatched: 0. The DNA for the CDR3 is TGCGCCAGCAGTAGCGGGGGGGCCTACAATGAGCAGTTCTTC. It translates to CASSSGGAYNEQFF.

The V and J genes are TRBV10-1 and TRBJ2-5; D is uncertain. The germline CDR1 and CDR2 sequences are WNHNN and SYGVQD (reference sequence). This CDR3 has 14 residues. V dropped 3 bases and J dropped 4 bases, with 12 bases sitting between them. CDR3 amino acids: CASSEHRVGETQYF. As DNA, the CDR3 is TGCGCCAGCAGTGAACACCGGGTAGGAGAGACCCAGTACTTC.

The V and J genes are TRBV2 and TRBJ2-3, with D possibly being TRBD1 or TRBD2 (6 bases each). The CDR3 is made up of 14 amino acids. V lost 5 bases and J 5 bases, leaving 14 bases between the germline ends. CDR1 and CDR2 (germline): SNHLY, FYNNEI. CDR3 in amino acids: CASSFRGHEDTQYF. The CDR3 bases are TGTGCCAGCAGTTTCCGGGGGCATGAAGATACGCAGTATTTT.

This clone came up a few times. The chain joins TRBV18 to TRBJ2-1; 9 bases align to TRBD2. CDR1 is KGHSH and CDR2 is LQKENI in the germline V gene. V was clipped by 2 bases and J by 7 bases; unmatched bases: 6. This CDR3 has 15 amino acids. The CDR3 region has the DNA TGTGCCAGCTCACCATTCCCTAGCGGGGAGAATGAGCAGTTCTTC. It translates to CASSPFPSGENEQFF.

The chain carries TRBV6-5 and TRBJ1-2; D unresolved. V lost 8 bases and J lost 4, with 11 bases in between. Germline CDR1 is MNHEY and CDR2 is SVGAGI. The CDR3 contains 12 residues. For the CDR3, the DNA is TGTGCCAGCGGACGGCCACTCTATGGCTACACCTTC. This translates into CASGRPLYGYTF.

In its sample, this clone was seen once. The sample has other DNA sequences that encode this CDR3 too. The rearrangement links TRBV19 to TRBJ1-5, with D maybe TRBD1 (5 bases). CDR1 and CDR2 (germline): LNHDA, SQIVND (reference sequence). The V gene lost 3 bases and the J gene lost 5 bases, with 26 bases spanning the gap. The CDR3 is made up of 19 amino acids. The DNA for the CDR3 is TGTGCCAGTAGTATGGGGCGGGGGTACGGGCTTACAGCAGATCAGCCCCAGCATTTT. This gives the protein CASSMGRGYGLTADQPQHF. The whole variable domain, remainder taken from reference TRBV19 and TRBJ1-5, is DGGITQSPKYLFRKEGQNVTLSCEQNLNHDAMYWYRQDPGQGLRLIYYSQIVNDFQKGDIAEGYSVSREKKESFPLTVTSAQKNPTAFYLCASSMGRGYGLTADQPQHFGDGTRLSIL.

The chain links TRBV19 to TRBJ1-6; D uncertain. This CDR3 comprises 12 residues. V lost 3 bases and J 8 bases, leaving 5 bases between the germline ends. CDR1 is LNHDA and CDR2 is SQIVND in the germline V gene (reference sequence). The CDR3 bases are TGTGCCAGTAGTATGAAAGATTCACCCCTCCACTTT. Residues: CASSMKDSPLHF. The full variable domain, in which reference TRBV19 and TRBJ1-6 provide the parts outside the CDR3, is DGGITQSPKYLFRKEGQNVTLSCEQNLNHDAMYWYRQDPGQGLRLIYYSQIVNDFQKGDIAEGYSVSREKKESFPLTVTSAQKNPTAFYLCASSMKDSPLHFGNGTRLTVT.

The V and J genes are TRBV10-2 and TRBJ1-4, with unresolved D. The CDR3 is 14 residues long. The ends were cut back, 4 bases at V and 7 bases at J, with 13 bases in the middle. CDR1 and CDR2 from the germline V gene are WSHSY and SAAADI. The DNA of the CDR3 is TGCGCCAGCAGTGCCCCCCACTCGGGTGAAAAACTGTTTTTT. This translates into CASSAPHSGEKLFF.

The gene calls are TRBV7-9 and TRBJ1-6; D might be TRBD1 (5 bases). The CDR3 is 15 amino acids. CDR1 is SEHNR, CDR2 FQNEAQ, per germline (reference sequence). V lost 0 bases and J 3 bases, leaving 6 bases between the germline ends. Written as DNA, the CDR3 is TGTGCCAGCAGCTTAGCGGGGGGCTATAATTCACCCCTCCACTTT. Translating it yields CASSLAGGYNSPLHF. Full variable domain (outside the CDR3, taken from reference TRBV7-9 and TRBJ1-6): DTGVSQNPRHKITKRGQNVTFRCDPISEHNRLYWYRQTLGQGPEFLTYFQNEAQLEKSRLLSDRFSAERPKGSFSTLEIQRTEQGDSAMYLCASSLAGGYNSPLHFGNGTRLTVT.

The V and J genes are TRBV23-1 and TRBJ1-6; TRBD1 might be the D (6 bases). TRBV23-1 is recorded as an ORF, its role being uncertain. The CDR3 sequence is 15 residues long. V lost 4 bases to trimming and J lost 9 bases, with 16 bases between them. CDR3 coding DNA: TGCGCCAGCAGTCGGTACAGGGAGAGTAGTTCACCCCTCCACTTT. Protein: CASSRYRESSSPLHF.

J is TRBJ1-2 and V is TRBV7-9, with 9 bases lining up with TRBD1. The CDR3 sequence is 16 residues long. The V and J ends lost 5 bases and 5 bases, in that order; junction bases with no gene match: 12. Germline CDR1 SEHNR, CDR2 FQNEAQ (reference sequence). The CDR3 protein is CASSRYRQGVKYGYTF. The CDR3 DNA reads TGTGCCAGCAGCCGATACAGACAGGGGGTAAAGTATGGCTACACCTTC.

The chain combines TRBV30 with TRBJ2-5; 13 bases are shared with TRBD2. Germline CDR1 and CDR2: GTSNPN and SVGIG (reference sequence). The CDR3 runs to 17 residues. After removal of 0 bases from V and 4 bases from J, the junction contained 8 bases not matched to a gene. CDR3: CAWSVTRTSGGGETQYF. The DNA for the CDR3 is TGTGCCTGGAGTGTCACGCGGACTAGCGGGGGCGGAGAGACCCAGTACTTC. Full variable domain (remainder filled in from reference TRBV30 and TRBJ2-5): SQTIHQWPATLVQPVGSPLSLECTVEGTSNPNLYWYRQAAGRGLQLLFYSVGIGQISSEVPQNLSASRPQDRQFILSSKKLLLSDSGFYLCAWSVTRTSGGGETQYFGPGTRLLVL.

The CDR3, as DNA: TGTGCCAGCAGTGGAACACGCGGACAGGGGAGCACCTACGAGCAGTACTTC. Its protein is CASSGTRGQGSTYEQYF. This chain joins TRBV6-1 and TRBJ2-7; the match to TRBD1 covers 9 bases. The CDR3 extends over 17 amino acids. V gave up 4 bases and J gave up 2 bases; unmatched junction bases: 12. In germline, CDR1 is MNHNS, CDR2 SASEGT.

V and J are TRBV4-1 and TRBJ2-3, with 9 positions matching TRBD2. The germline gives CDR1 MGHRA, CDR2 YSYEKL. The V segment lost 4 bases and the J segment 0 bases; nucleotides outside the gene matches: 5. CDR3 length equals 16 residues. As DNA, the CDR3 is TGCGCCAGCAGCCCTCAGCGGGGGGCCAGCACAGATACGCAGTATTTT. Translating gives CASSPQRGASTDTQYF.

The CDR3 protein is CSAETRGRYNEQFF. The CDR3 nucleotides read TGCAGCGCCGAGACCAGGGGCCGCTACAATGAGCAGTTCTTC. V gene TRBV29-1 combines with J gene TRBJ2-1; maybe TRBD1 (6 bases). CDR1 is SQVTM, CDR2 ANQGSEA, per germline. The CDR3 is made up of 14 amino acids. Trimming cost V 7 bases and J 3 bases, with 16 bases left between them.

There are a few counts of this clone. The J gene is TRBJ1-5, the V gene TRBV5-1, with TRBD1 as a possible D gene (6 bases). Trimming shortened V by 4 bases and J by 6 bases, and 14 bases separated the two germline ends. CDR1 and CDR2 from the germline V gene are SGHRS and YFSETQ. The CDR3 sequence is 14 residues long. CDR3 in amino acids: CASSPQGMSQPQHF. CDR3 DNA sequence: TGCGCCAGCAGCCCACAGGGAATGTCTCAGCCCCAGCATTTT.

On this clone: Mismatch with germline at one junction end may stem from a read error. The rearrangement joins TRBV18 to TRBJ2-3; 16 nucleotides match TRBD2. The CDR3 loop spans 17 amino acids. From germline, CDR1 is KGHSH and CDR2 LQKENI. CDR3 protein: CASSSPGLAGGTDTQYF. The CDR3 DNA reads TGTGCCAGCTCATCACCGGGACTAGCGGGGGGGACAGATACGCAGTATTTT.

This sequence joins TRBV2 and TRBJ1-1; the match to TRBD1 covers 10 bases. J gave up 6 bases and V 4 bases, and 5 bases lay outside the gene matches. Germline V gene sequence: CDR1 SNHLY, CDR2 FYNNEI. The CDR3 runs 14 residues. DNA of the CDR3: TGTGCCAGCAGTGGGGAGGGACAGGGGTCTGAAGCTTTCTTT. Protein sequence: CASSGEGQGSEAFF.

The CDR3 DNA reads TGTGCCAACCAAGGGGACCACTACGAGCAGTACTTC. Amino acid sequence: CANQGDHYEQYF. V usage is TRBV30 and J usage is TRBJ2-7; either TRBD1 or TRBD2 may supply D (5 bases each). This CDR3 has 12 amino acids. Germline V lookup: CDR1 GTSNPN, CDR2 SVGIG (reference sequence). Between the trimmed V and J ends, which lost 8 bases and 3 bases, there was a span of 14 bases. Based on the CDR3 plus reference TRBV30 and TRBJ2-7, the full variable domain is SQTIHQWPATLVQPVGSPLSLECTVEGTSNPNLYWYRQAAGRGLQLLFYSVGIGQISSEVPQNLSASRPQDRQFILSSKKLLLSDSGFYLCANQGDHYEQYFGPGTRLTVT.

The J gene is TRBJ1-1, the V gene TRBV6-1; D possibly corresponds to TRBD1 (6 bases). The length of the CDR3 is 14 residues. Germline V lookup: CDR1 MNHNS, CDR2 SASEGT. V dropped 7 bases and J dropped 0 bases, with 12 bases sitting between them. The DNA for the CDR3 is TGTGCCAGCACCAGGGGAGGCATGAACACTGAAGCTTTCTTT. It yields the protein CASTRGGMNTEAFF.

The rearrangement uses TRBV18 and TRBJ2-5; the match to TRBD2 covers 7 bases. Germline V gene sequence: CDR1 KGHSH, CDR2 LQKENI. The CDR3 contains 16 residues. Germline trimming cut 1 base from V and 1 base from J; bases unmatched to any gene: 6. The chain's CDR3 is CASSPRERGLQETQYF. Written as DNA, the CDR3 is TGTGCCAGCTCACCACGGGAGCGGGGACTCCAAGAGACCCAGTACTTC.

The genes are TRBV6-4 and TRBJ1-2; possibly TRBD1 for D (6 bases). The CDR3 sequence is 18 residues long. CDR1 and CDR2 (germline): MRHNA, SNTAGT. V lost 4 bases and J 1 base, leaving 22 bases between the germline ends. The CDR3 DNA is TGTGCCAGCAGTGTTGAAGAGGCAGGGGCAGGATATAACTATGGCTACACCTTC. Its translation is CASSVEEAGAGYNYGYTF.

The genes are TRBV7-2 and TRBJ2-5; TRBD1 matches at 8 bases. CDR3 length equals 14 residues. Trimming at V came to 4 bases and at J to 4 bases, leaving 5 bases not matched to a gene. CDR1 SGHTA and CDR2 FQGNSA come from the germline V gene. The chain's CDR3 is CASSSQGAGETQYF. The CDR3 region has the DNA TGTGCCAGCAGCTCGCAGGGGGCGGGAGAGACCCAGTACTTC.

This chain uses TRBV7-2 with TRBJ2-3, with 13 positions matching TRBD2. This CDR3 is built from 16 residues. Trimming removed 0 bases from V and 5 bases from J; junction bases left unmatched: 2. Germline loops: CDR1 SGHTA, CDR2 FQGNSA. The CDR3 DNA sequence: TGTGCCAGCAGCTTAGCGGGGACTAGCGGGGAAGATACGCAGTATTTT. It translates to CASSLAGTSGEDTQYF. The entire variable domain, with the rest obtained from reference TRBV7-2 and TRBJ2-3, is as follows: GAGVSQSPSNKVTEKGKDVELRCDPISGHTALYWYRQSLGQGLEFLIYFQGNSAPDKSGLPSDRFSAERTGGSVSTLTIQRTQQEDSAVYLCASSLAGTSGEDTQYFGPGTRLTVL.

Concerning this clone itself: Other DNA sequences in this sample translate to the same CDR3. This chain links TRBV5-1 with TRBJ2-1, with D unclear. V lost 0 bases and J lost 3, with 7 bases in between. CDR1 is SGHRS, CDR2 YFSETQ, per germline. The CDR3 totals 14 residues. In DNA, the CDR3 is TGCGCCAGCAGCTTGGCCGCAGACTACAATGAGCAGTTCTTC. Amino acid sequence: CASSLAADYNEQFF.

This clone was counted a few times. V and J are TRBV19 and TRBJ2-7; tentative D call: TRBD2 (6 bases). The CDR3 spans 15 residues. Per the germline V gene, CDR1 is LNHDA and CDR2 is SQIVND (reference sequence). V shed 2 bases and J shed 3 bases, with 14 bases lying between them. CDR3 protein: CASSISLRGIYEQYF. The CDR3, as DNA: TGTGCCAGTAGTATAAGTCTCCGGGGGATCTACGAGCAGTACTTC.

The gene calls are TRBV6-5 and TRBJ2-7; no definite D call. The CDR3 length is 13 residues. Germline CDR1 reads MNHEY; CDR2 reads SVGAGI. Trimming left V 9 bases short and J 3 bases short, with 15 bases between. The CDR3 protein is CARPPAGDYEQYF. CDR3 DNA: TGTGCCAGACCTCCCGCCGGTGACTACGAGCAGTACTTC.